This record covers a single T cell receptor (beta chain). Its antigen is unknown. This sample stems from a study of cytomegalovirus exposure and HLA in healthy donors. The study, taken as a whole, reports: Reports described diagnosis of cytomegalovirus status by the classifier as highly specific and sensitive. Overall, roughly 150 TCR beta chains were annotated as cytomegalovirus-associated.

V lost 1 base to trimming and J lost 0 bases; unmatched junction nucleotides: 1. The CDR3 contains 15 residues. Germline CDR1 reads SGHTA; CDR2 reads FQGTGA. TCRdb keeps only in-frame clones here, not all; method: immunoSEQ multiplex PCR. The repertoire holds hundreds of thousands of clones, with over 75% as singletons. This receptor was identified in a young woman in good health and CMV-seronegative. The sequenced material came from PBMCs. The J gene is TRBJ2-3, the V gene TRBV7-3; TRBD2 agrees at 7 bases. The chain's CDR3 is CASSLKRGSTDTQYF. CDR3 nucleotide sequence: TGTGCCAGCAGCTTAAAGCGGGGAAGCACAGATACGCAGTATTTT.